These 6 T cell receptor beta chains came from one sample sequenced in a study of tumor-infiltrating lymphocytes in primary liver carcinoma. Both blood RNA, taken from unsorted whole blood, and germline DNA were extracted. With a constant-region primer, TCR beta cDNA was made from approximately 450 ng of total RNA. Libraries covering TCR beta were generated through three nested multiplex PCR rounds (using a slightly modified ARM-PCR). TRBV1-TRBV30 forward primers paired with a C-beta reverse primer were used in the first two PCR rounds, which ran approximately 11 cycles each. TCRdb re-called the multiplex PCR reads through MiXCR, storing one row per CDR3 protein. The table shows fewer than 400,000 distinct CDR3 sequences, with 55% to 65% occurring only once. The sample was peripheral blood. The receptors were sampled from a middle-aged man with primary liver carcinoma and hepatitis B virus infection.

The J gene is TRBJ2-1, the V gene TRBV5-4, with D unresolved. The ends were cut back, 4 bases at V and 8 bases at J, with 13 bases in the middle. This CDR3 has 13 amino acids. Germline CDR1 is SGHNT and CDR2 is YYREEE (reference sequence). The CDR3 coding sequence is TGTGCCAGCAGCCAACAGAAATACGATGAGCAGTTCTTC. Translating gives CASSQQKYDEQFF.

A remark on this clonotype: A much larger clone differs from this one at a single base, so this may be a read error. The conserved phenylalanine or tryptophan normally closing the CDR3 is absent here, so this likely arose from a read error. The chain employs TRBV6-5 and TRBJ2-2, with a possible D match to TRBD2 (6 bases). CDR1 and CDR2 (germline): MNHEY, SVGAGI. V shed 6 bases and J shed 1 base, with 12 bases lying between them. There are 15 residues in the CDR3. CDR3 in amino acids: CASSVVGGNTGELFL. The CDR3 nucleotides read TGTGCCAGCAGCGTCGTGGGGGGGAACACCGGGGAGCTGTTTCTT.

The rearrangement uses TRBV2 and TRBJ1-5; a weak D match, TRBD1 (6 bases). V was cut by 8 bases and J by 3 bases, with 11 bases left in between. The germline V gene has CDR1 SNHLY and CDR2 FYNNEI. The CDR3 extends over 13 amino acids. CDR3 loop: CASGQGLNQPQHF. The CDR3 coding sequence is TGTGCCAGCGGGCAGGGGCTCAATCAGCCCCAGCATTTT.

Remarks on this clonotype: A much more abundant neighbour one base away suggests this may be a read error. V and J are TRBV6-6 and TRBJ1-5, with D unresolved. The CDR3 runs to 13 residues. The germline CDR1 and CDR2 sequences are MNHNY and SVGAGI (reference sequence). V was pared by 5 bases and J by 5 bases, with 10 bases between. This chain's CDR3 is CASSAGLDQPQHF. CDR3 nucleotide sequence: TGTGCCAGCAGTGCGGGCCTCGATCAGCCCCAGCATTTT.

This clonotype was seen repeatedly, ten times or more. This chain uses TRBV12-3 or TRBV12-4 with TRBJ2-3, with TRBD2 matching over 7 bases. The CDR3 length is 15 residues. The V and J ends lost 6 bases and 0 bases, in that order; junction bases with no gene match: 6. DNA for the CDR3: TGTGCCAGCAGGCGGAGCGGGGTTAGCACAGATACGCAGTATTTT. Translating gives CASRRSGVSTDTQYF.

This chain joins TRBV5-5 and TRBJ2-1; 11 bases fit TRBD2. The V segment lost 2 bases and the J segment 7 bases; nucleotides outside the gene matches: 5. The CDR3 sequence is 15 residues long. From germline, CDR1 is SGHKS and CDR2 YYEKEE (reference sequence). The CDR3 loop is CASSFIAGGGNEQFF. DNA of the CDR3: TGTGCCAGCAGCTTCATAGCGGGAGGGGGGAATGAGCAGTTCTTC.